These T cell receptor beta chains were read from a single sample in a study of blood T cell repertoires in COVID-19. The repertoire was sequenced with immunoSEQ multiplex PCR; TCRdb's copy has only in-frame clones and lacks some. The table has some 60,000 clones, 65% to 90% seen once. Sequencing was performed on peripheral blood. The receptors stem from a man over 45 with COVID-19, enrolled during active disease. CDR3s include the opening cysteine and the closing phenylalanine or tryptophan. The D gene is left open where the match is weak. Part of the rows lack a size; the others show once, few, many or a class for expanded clones.

d_call: TRBD1; j_call: TRBJ1-1; v_call: TRBV10-3; clone_size: once; cdr3_nt: TGTGCCATCAGTGAAAGGACAGGAATGAACACTGAAGCTTTCTTT; cdr3_aa: CAISERTGMNTEAFF
d_call: TRBD2; j_call: TRBJ2-3; v_call: TRBV6-1; clone_size: -; cdr3_nt: TGTGCCAGCAGTGAGAGCGGGAGAACCCCGCAGTATTTT; cdr3_aa: CASSESGRTPQYF
d_call: -; j_call: TRBJ2-5; v_call: TRBV10-3; clone_size: few; cdr3_nt: TGTGCCATCCGGGTGGAAGCCCAAGAGACCCAGTACTTC; cdr3_aa: CAIRVEAQETQYF
d_call: -; j_call: TRBJ2-7; v_call: TRBV4-1; clone_size: -; cdr3_nt: TGCGCCAGCAGCTACCGGGACCAAGGGGGCGAGCAGTACTTC; cdr3_aa: CASSYRDQGGEQYF
d_call: -; j_call: TRBJ1-1; v_call: TRBV6-5; clone_size: -; cdr3_nt: TGTGCCAGCAGTTATAGCTTGGGAGGTGAAGCTTTCTTT; cdr3_aa: CASSYSLGGEAFF
d_call: TRBD2; j_call: TRBJ2-3; v_call: TRBV4-2; clone_size: once; cdr3_nt: TGTGCCAGCAGCCAAGTGCCCGGCACTACTAGCGGGAGGATGTTGGGCACAGATACGCAGTATTTT; cdr3_aa: CASSQVPGTTSGRMLGTDTQYF
d_call: -; j_call: TRBJ2-2; v_call: TRBV18; clone_size: -; cdr3_nt: TGTGCCAGCTCACCACGACTGGAACCGGGGGAGCTGTTTTTT; cdr3_aa: CASSPRLEPGELFF
d_call: TRBD1; j_call: TRBJ2-7; v_call: TRBV6-6; clone_size: -; cdr3_nt: TGTGCCAGCAGTCAGGGGGACTACGAGCAGTACTTC; cdr3_aa: CASSQGDYEQYF
d_call: -; j_call: TRBJ2-7; v_call: TRBV9; clone_size: -; cdr3_nt: TGTGCCAGCAGCGTATCCGGACAGACCTACGAGCAGTACTTC; cdr3_aa: CASSVSGQTYEQYF
d_call: TRBD1; j_call: TRBJ1-2; v_call: TRBV28; clone_size: -; cdr3_nt: TGTGCCAGCAGACAACAGCCAGACAGGGTTCCGATGCGTGGCTACACCTTC; cdr3_aa: CASRQQPDRVPMRGYTF
d_call: TRBD1; j_call: TRBJ2-5; v_call: TRBV7-9; clone_size: -; cdr3_nt: TGTGCCAGCACCATGGACAGGGGAGAGGTGGAGACCCAGTACTTC; cdr3_aa: CASTMDRGEVETQYF
d_call: -; j_call: TRBJ1-3; v_call: TRBV9; clone_size: -; cdr3_nt: TGTGCCAGCAGCCGGGACTCTGGAAACACCATATATTTT; cdr3_aa: CASSRDSGNTIYF